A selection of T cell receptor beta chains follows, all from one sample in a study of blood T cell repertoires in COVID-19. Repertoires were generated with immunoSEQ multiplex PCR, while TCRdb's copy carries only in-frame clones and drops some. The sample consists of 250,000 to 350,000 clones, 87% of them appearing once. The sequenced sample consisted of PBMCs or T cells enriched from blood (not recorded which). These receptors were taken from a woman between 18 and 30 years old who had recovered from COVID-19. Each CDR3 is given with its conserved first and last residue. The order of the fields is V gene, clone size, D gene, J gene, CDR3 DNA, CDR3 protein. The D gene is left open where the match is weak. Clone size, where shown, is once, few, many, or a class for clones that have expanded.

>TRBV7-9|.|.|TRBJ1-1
TGTGCCAGCAGCTCACCGGGGTACATGAACACTGAAGCTTTCTTT
CASSSPGYMNTEAFF
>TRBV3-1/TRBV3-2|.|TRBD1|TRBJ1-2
TGTGCCAGCAGCCAACAATTACCAACGGGGACAGAGATCTATGGCTACACCTTC
CASSQQLPTGTEIYGYTF
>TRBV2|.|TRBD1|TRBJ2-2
TGTGCCAGCAGTGAGGGACAGATGAACACCGGGGAGCTGTTTTTT
CASSEGQMNTGELFF
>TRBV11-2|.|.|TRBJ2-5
TGTGCCAGCAGGGGACACTCTCAAGAGACCCAGTACTTC
CASRGHSQETQYF
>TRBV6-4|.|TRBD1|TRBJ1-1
TGTGCCAGCAGTCAGGGGACAGGGACTGAAGCTTTCTTT
CASSQGTGTEAFF
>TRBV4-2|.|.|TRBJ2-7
TGTGCCAGCAGCCCCCGAGGGGAGCAGTACTTC
CASSPRGEQYF
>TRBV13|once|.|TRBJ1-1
TGTGCCAGCAGCCCGGAACAGGGAATGAACACTGAAGCTTTCTTT
CASSPEQGMNTEAFF
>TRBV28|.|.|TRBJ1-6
TGTGCCAGCAGTTTACGGAGCTCCTATAATTCACCCCTCCACTTT
CASSLRSSYNSPLHF
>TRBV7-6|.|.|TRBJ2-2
TGTGCCAGCAGCTTATACAGGGACACCGGGGAGCTGTTTTTT
CASSLYRDTGELFF
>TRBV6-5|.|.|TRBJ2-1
TGTGCCAGCGGAAAACCTAGCCGGAATGAGCAGTTCTTC
CASGKPSRNEQFF
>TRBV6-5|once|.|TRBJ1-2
TGTGCCAGCAGTCCACTACGTCGACAGTCAAGTAACACCTTC
CASSPLRRQSSNTF
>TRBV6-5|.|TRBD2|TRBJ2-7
TGTGCCAGCAGTAGGGGACTAGAAAGCTACGAGCAGTACTTC
CASSRGLESYEQYF
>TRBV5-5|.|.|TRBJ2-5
TGTGCCAGCAGCTTCACTGATCAAGAGACCCAGTACTTC
CASSFTDQETQYF
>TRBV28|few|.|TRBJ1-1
TGTGCCAGCAGTTTAGGACTGGGGGCCGGAAACACTGAAGCTTTCTTT
CASSLGLGAGNTEAFF
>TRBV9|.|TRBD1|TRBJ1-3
TGTGCCAGCAGCGTAGCTACTTTAGGGACAGGGGACGGAAACACCATATATTTT
CASSVATLGTGDGNTIYF
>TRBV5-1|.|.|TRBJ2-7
TGCGCCAGCAGCCCGGACAGTAGCTCCTACGAGCAGTACTTC
CASSPDSSSYEQYF
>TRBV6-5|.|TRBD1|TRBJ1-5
TGTGCCAGCAGTTCGTGGACAGGGGGCAATCAGCCCCAGCATTTT
CASSSWTGGNQPQHF
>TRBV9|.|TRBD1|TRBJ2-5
TGTGCCAGCAGCGTATCGTGGGGACAGGGGGCATTTGAGACCCAGTACTTC
CASSVSWGQGAFETQYF
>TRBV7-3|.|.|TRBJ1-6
TGTGCCAGCAGCTTAAACCGGGCAGGGGCTGGCTCACCCCTCCACTTT
CASSLNRAGAGSPLHF
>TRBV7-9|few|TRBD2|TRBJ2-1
TGTGCCAGCACCAAGCTGCCGGGGGGACTAAATGAGCAGTTCTTC
CASTKLPGGLNEQFF
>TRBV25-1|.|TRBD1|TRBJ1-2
TGTGCCAGCAGTGAAGGGGACAGGGAGCGGGGCTACACCTTC
CASSEGDRERGYTF
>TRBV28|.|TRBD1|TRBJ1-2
TGTGCCAGCAGTTTCGGGACAGTTAACTATGGCTACACCTTC
CASSFGTVNYGYTF
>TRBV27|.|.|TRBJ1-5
TGTGCCAGCAGTTTATCTATGGGGGGGCTGGGTCAGCCCCAGCATTTT
CASSLSMGGLGQPQHF
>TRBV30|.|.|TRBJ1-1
TGTGCCTGGAGCCCGTGGAACACTGAAGCTTTCTTT
CAWSPWNTEAFF
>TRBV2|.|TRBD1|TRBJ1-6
TGTGCCAGCAGGGCTTCTACAGGGGTAAATTCACCCCTCCACTTT
CASRASTGVNSPLHF
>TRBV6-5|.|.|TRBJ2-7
TGTGCCAGCCGAGGCGGCTCCTACGAGCAGTACTTC
CASRGGSYEQYF
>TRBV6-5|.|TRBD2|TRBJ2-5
TGTGCCAGCAGGCGAGGGATAGCGGGAGGCGAGACCCAGTACTTC
CASRRGIAGGETQYF
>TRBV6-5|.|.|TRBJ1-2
TGTGCCAGCAGTTACTCGGGGGCGCAGAGCTATGGCTACACCTTC
CASSYSGAQSYGYTF
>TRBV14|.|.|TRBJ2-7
TGTGCCAGCAGCCAACGCCGACCCCAGACAGGATCACCCTCCTACGAGCAGTACTTC
CASSQRRPQTGSPSYEQYF
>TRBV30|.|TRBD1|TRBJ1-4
TGTGCGGGGACAGGGGCTACGAATGAAAAACTGTTTTTT
CAGTGATNEKLFF
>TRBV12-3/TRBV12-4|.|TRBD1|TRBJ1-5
TGTGCCAGCAGGCGACAGGGACATCAGCCCCAGCATTTT
CASRRQGHQPQHF
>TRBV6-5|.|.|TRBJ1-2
TGTGCCGGGGACACAGGGAACAGACTCTATGGCTACACCTTC
CAGDTGNRLYGYTF
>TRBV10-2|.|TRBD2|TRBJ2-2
TGCGCCAGCAGTGATGGCGGGAGGGGCACCGGGGAGCTGTTTTTT
CASSDGGRGTGELFF
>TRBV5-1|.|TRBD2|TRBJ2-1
TGCGCCAGCAGCTTGCGGGCGGGGGGCTCCTACAATGAGCAGTTCTTC
CASSLRAGGSYNEQFF
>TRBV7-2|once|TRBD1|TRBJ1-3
TGTGCCAGCAGCTTAGAGACAGGGTCTGGAAACACCATATATTTT
CASSLETGSGNTIYF
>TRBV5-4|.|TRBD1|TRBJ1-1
TGTGCCAGCAGCCGAGGACAGGGGGCGCTGAACACTGAAGCTTTCTTT
CASSRGQGALNTEAFF
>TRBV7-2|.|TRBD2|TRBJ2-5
TGTGCCAGCAGCGAAAGGGCAGCGGGAGAAGAGACCCAGTACTTC
CASSERAAGEETQYF
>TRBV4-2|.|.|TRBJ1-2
TGTGCCAGCAGAGGGGGTACGACTAACTATGGCTACACCTTC
CASRGGTTNYGYTF
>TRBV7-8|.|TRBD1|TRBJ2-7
TGTGCCAGCAGCCTGAATGTAGACAGGGGCCTCTCCTACGAGCAGTACTTC
CASSLNVDRGLSYEQYF
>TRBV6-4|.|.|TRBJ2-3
TGTGCCAGCAGTGCCGGGGACACAGATACGCAGTATTTT
CASSAGDTDTQYF
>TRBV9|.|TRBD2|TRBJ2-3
TGTGCCAGCAGCGCCAGACTAGCGGGAGAGACAGATACGCAGTATTTT
CASSARLAGETDTQYF
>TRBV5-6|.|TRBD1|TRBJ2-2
TGTGCCAGCAGCTTGGGTCGGACAGGGGGCGGGGAGCTGTTTTTT
CASSLGRTGGGELFF
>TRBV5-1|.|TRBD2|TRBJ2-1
TGCGCCAGCAGCATTACTAGCGGGGGACACAATGAGCAGTTCTTC
CASSITSGGHNEQFF
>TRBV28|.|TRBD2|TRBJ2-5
TGTGCCAGCAGTCTCCTTAGCGGGGGCCAAGAGACCCAGTACTTC
CASSLLSGGQETQYF
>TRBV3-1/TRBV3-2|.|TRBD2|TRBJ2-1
TGTGCCAGCAGCCACGGGACTAGCTACAATGAGCAGTTCTTC
CASSHGTSYNEQFF
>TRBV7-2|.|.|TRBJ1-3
TGTGCCAGCAGCCCCCTCGGACAATTAAAGAGAAACACCATATATTTT
CASSPLGQLKRNTIYF
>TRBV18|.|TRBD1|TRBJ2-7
TGTGCCAGCTCACGCGGACAGGGGGCCTACGAGCAGTACTTC
CASSRGQGAYEQYF
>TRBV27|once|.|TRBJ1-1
TGTGCCAGCAGTAACAGGCCCCTGAACACTGAAGCTTTCTTT
CASSNRPLNTEAFF
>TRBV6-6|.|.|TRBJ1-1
TGTGCCAGCAGTTACCAGGGTCGTGGCACTGAAGCTTTCTTT
CASSYQGRGTEAFF
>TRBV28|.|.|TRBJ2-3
TGTGCCACCATCGGGGGGCTGAGGTATACGCAGTATTTT
CATIGGLRYTQYF
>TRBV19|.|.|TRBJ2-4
TGTGCCAGTAGTATGACGAGGATAGCCAAAAACATTCAGTACTTC
CASSMTRIAKNIQYF
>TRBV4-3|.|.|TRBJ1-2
TGCGCCAGCAGCCAAGACTGGGCAGTTTACAACTATGGCTACACCTTC
CASSQDWAVYNYGYTF
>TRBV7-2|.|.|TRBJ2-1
TGTGCCAGCAGCTTATCTACCTACAATGAGCAGTTCTTC
CASSLSTYNEQFF
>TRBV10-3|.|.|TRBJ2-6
TGTGCCATCAGTGTGGCCGAATTCTCTGGGGCCAACGTCCTGACTTTC
CAISVAEFSGANVLTF
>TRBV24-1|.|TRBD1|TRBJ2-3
TGTGCCACCGGGGGACAGTATACAGATACGCAGTATTTT
CATGGQYTDTQYF
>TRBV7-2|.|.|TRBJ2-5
TGTGCCAGCAGCTTACGTTTGCAGAAAGAGACCCAGTACTTC
CASSLRLQKETQYF